This T cell receptor (beta chain) was identified during a study of breast tumors, draining lymph nodes, adjacent tissues. TCRdb itself ran the multiplex PCR reads through MiXCR, one entry per CDR3 protein. The sample contains about 230,000 distinct CDR3 sequences, approximately 30% of which appear only once. Whole-study findings and limits: Tumor TCR diversity was below lymph nodes but above nontumor tissue. That most tumor T cells come from lymph nodes remained unproven. Tumor and nontumor repertoires were significantly more similar in luminal-like than in basal-like breast cancer.

Breast cancer patients provided tissue from their axillary draining lymph nodes. CDR3 length: 13 residues. Germline assignment: CDR1 SGHNT and CDR2 YYREEE (reference sequence). V dropped 4 bases and J dropped 2 bases, with 10 bases sitting between them. This clonotype has a count of ten or more. Its antigen is as yet unknown. The sequencing input was axillary lymph node tissue. The TCR comes from a female donor with breast cancer. Some clones in this sample may be carry-over from other donors' samples. The rearrangement joins TRBV5-4 to TRBJ2-7; perhaps TRBD1 as D (6 bases). The CDR3 DNA is TGTGCCAGCAGCAGACAGGACACCTACGAGCAGTACTTC. It translates to CASSRQDTYEQYF.